This is a list of T cell receptor beta chains from one sample in a study of T cells in localized non-small cell lung cancer. Produced via immunoSEQ multiplex PCR; TCRdb's table is partial and in-frame only. The sample records tens of thousands of clones, around four fifths being singletons. Material: peripheral blood, obtained before any cancer treatment. Receptors originate from a man aged 40-75 years with stage I lung adenocarcinoma. Both conserved end residues are part of each CDR3. Each record gives: CDR3 DNA, CDR3 protein, D gene, J gene, V gene, clone size. A D gene is named only where the DNA matches it firmly. Clone size is given for some rows only: seen once, a few or many times, or a class if the clone is expanded.

TGTGCCAGCAGCTCCGGGATAAACACCGGGGAGCTGTTTTTT	CASSSGINTGELFF	.	TRBJ2-2	TRBV7-9	.
TGTGCCAGCATAAAGATAAGGGGCGGAAGGGGCTACACCTTC	CASIKIRGGRGYTF	.	TRBJ1-2	TRBV2	.
TGCGCCAGCAGCTTGGGGGACAAGGGTCGGGATACGCAGTATTTT	CASSLGDKGRDTQYF	.	TRBJ2-3	TRBV5-1	.
TGTGCCAGTCAGATGTTAGCAGCGTCGTCTGGAAACACCATATATTTT	CASQMLAASSGNTIYF	.	TRBJ1-3	TRBV19	.
TGTGCCAGCAACGGCGGGGGCCGCACAGATACGCAGTATTTT	CASNGGGRTDTQYF	.	TRBJ2-3	TRBV7-3	.
TGTGCCAGCAGCTTAGGGCGAGCGGGGGGCCGGGAGACCCAGTACTTC	CASSLGRAGGRETQYF	TRBD2	TRBJ2-5	TRBV7-3	.
TGTGCCAGCCTGGGACAGGATAATTCACCCCTCCACTTT	CASLGQDNSPLHF	TRBD1	TRBJ1-6	TRBV2	few
TGTGCCAGCTACCGGGGAGGGTTGGCCTCGTACGAGCAGTACTTC	CASYRGGLASYEQYF	TRBD2	TRBJ2-7	TRBV13	.
TGTGCCAGTAGGGAGAGGACGTTAGGGCCCCAGCATTTT	CASRERTLGPQHF	.	TRBJ1-5	TRBV19	.
TGTGCCAGCAGTTTCGGGGGGTCTCCAAGGGCCGGGGAGCTGTTTTTT	CASSFGGSPRAGELFF	TRBD2	TRBJ2-2	TRBV27	.
TGTGCTAGTGGTTTGGCAACTGGAGCGAACACTGAAGCTTTCTTT	CASGLATGANTEAFF	.	TRBJ1-1	TRBV12-5	.
TGTGCCAGCAGCGTAGGGAGACAGGGCGTCACAGATACGCAGTATTTT	CASSVGRQGVTDTQYF	TRBD1	TRBJ2-3	TRBV9	.
TGTGCCAGCTCACCACTGCCCGGTTTCTACGAGCAGTACTTC	CASSPLPGFYEQYF	.	TRBJ2-7	TRBV18	many
TGCGCCAGCAGCTTTGGTAGGGGCCGTAATGAAAAACTGTTTTTT	CASSFGRGRNEKLFF	.	TRBJ1-4	TRBV5-1	.
TGTGCCATCAGTAATCAGGGTGAAAAACTGTTTTTT	CAISNQGEKLFF	.	TRBJ1-4	TRBV10-3	.
TGTGCCACCAGCAGAGATAAACGGTTGGGGGCTGAAGCTTTCTTT	CATSRDKRLGAEAFF	.	TRBJ1-1	TRBV15	few
TGTGCCAGCAGTGTGGGACAGAACTATGGCTACACCTTC	CASSVGQNYGYTF	TRBD1	TRBJ1-2	TRBV6-1	.
TGTGCCAGCAGCCGTGGCTTCGGGGGGGGCAATGGCTACACCTTC	CASSRGFGGGNGYTF	.	TRBJ1-2	TRBV11-2	.
TGTGCCAGAAGCCCACGGACAGGCTATCAGGGCTACACCTTC	CARSPRTGYQGYTF	TRBD1	TRBJ1-2	TRBV5-3	.
TGTGCCAGCAGTTGGTCTAGCGGAGGCACCGGGGAGCTGTTTTTT	CASSWSSGGTGELFF	TRBD2	TRBJ2-2	TRBV27	.
TGTGCCAGCAGTGTCCTCCGAGCAACCTACGAGCAGTACTTC	CASSVLRATYEQYF	.	TRBJ2-7	TRBV2	.
TGCGCCAGCAGCCAGTTCGGGACAGGGGAAGGGGAGCTGTTTTTT	CASSQFGTGEGELFF	TRBD1	TRBJ2-2	TRBV4-1	.
TGCGCCAGCAGCTTGGAAAGTTATGAGCAGTTCTTC	CASSLESYEQFF	.	TRBJ2-1	TRBV5-1	once
TGTGCCAGCAGCTCGAGGGGACAGCCGAACACTGAAGCTTTCTTT	CASSSRGQPNTEAFF	TRBD1	TRBJ1-1	TRBV9	.
TGTGCCAGCAGCTTGGGGATTGATGCTAACTATGGCTACACCTTC	CASSLGIDANYGYTF	.	TRBJ1-2	TRBV7-2	.
TGTGCCAGCAGACGGACTAGCGGGCCCTTGTGGGAGACCCAGTACTTC	CASRRTSGPLWETQYF	TRBD2	TRBJ2-5	TRBV5-5	.
TGTGCCTGGAGTCCTTTCCAAGAGACCCAGTACTTC	CAWSPFQETQYF	.	TRBJ2-5	TRBV30	.
TGTGCCAGCAGCTCGGGGGATAGCAATCAGCCCCAGCATTTT	CASSSGDSNQPQHF	.	TRBJ1-5	TRBV7-2	few
TGTGCCAGCAGCTCCGGGACTAGCGGGAGAGGTGATACGCAGTATTTT	CASSSGTSGRGDTQYF	TRBD2	TRBJ2-3	TRBV11-3	.
TGTGCCAGCAGTGAAAGGCAATGGGGCCGTGAGCTGTTTTTT	CASSERQWGRELFF	.	TRBJ2-2	TRBV27	.
TGTGCCAGCAGCTTGGAGGGAGAGCAGTACTTC	CASSLEGEQYF	.	TRBJ2-7	TRBV5-6	.
TGCGCCAGCAGCCAAGTCCCCGGGGAGCTGTTTTTT	CASSQVPGELFF	.	TRBJ2-2	TRBV4-1	.
TGTGCCAGCAGCCCCTTATGGGACGCTGGATACAATGAGCAGTTCTTC	CASSPLWDAGYNEQFF	.	TRBJ2-1	TRBV7-3	.